This TCR beta chain emerged from a study of blood T cell repertoires in COVID-19. Study-wide background: The samples span acute and convalescent COVID-19 from the United States, Italy and Spain. Sample material is recorded as cDNA or gDNA derived from T cells, B-cell-depleted T cells, or PBMCs.

The CDR3 has 15 amino acids. Germline loops: CDR1 SEHNR, CDR2 FQNEAQ (reference sequence). V shed 5 bases, J shed 6 bases, and the junction held 10 bases outside the gene matches. Per the study methods: Quantification of nucleated cells was approximated via reference gene primer amplification. The assay was immunoSEQ multiplex PCR, and TCRdb's table has in-frame clones only and misses some. V and J calls and clone size are as listed in that table; D and trimming were resolved from the DNA. Among 160,000 or so clones listed, over 75% were seen once. Material for sequencing was peripheral blood. The gene calls are TRBV7-9 and TRBJ2-1; 7 bases map to TRBD2. The sequence was collected from a man in his 60s with active or convalescent COVID-19. CDR3 DNA sequence: TGTGCCAGCAGCCTAGGGTCCGGGACTATCAATGAGCAGTTCTTC. Translated: CASSLGSGTINEQFF.